Below are 7 T cell receptor beta chains sequenced from a single sample in a study of T cell responses to AZD1222 COVID-19 vaccine. Clones were sequenced by immunoSEQ multiplex PCR, and TCRdb holds only the in-frame ones, with some missing. The table has around 96,000 clones, around nine tenths seen once. This specimen consisted of peripheral blood, obtained 28 days after the second AZD1222 dose. The origin of the receptors is an adult who received the AZD1222 COVID-19 vaccine.

CDR3 protein: CASSLRPGNQPQHF. The DNA for the CDR3 is TGTGCCAGCAGTCTCCGCCCAGGGAATCAGCCCCAGCATTTT. This sequence joins TRBV27 and TRBJ1-5; D is possibly TRBD1 (5 bases). The ends were cut back, 5 bases at V and 4 bases at J, with 12 bases in the middle. The CDR3 contains 14 residues. CDR1 is MNHEY, CDR2 SMNVEV, per germline (reference sequence).

The chain employs TRBV2 and TRBJ2-5; D is tentatively TRBD1 or TRBD2 (6 bases each). The CDR3 loop spans 14 amino acids. The V end was cut by 6 bases, the J end by 5 bases, with 16 bases between. Germline CDR1 is SNHLY and CDR2 is FYNNEI. The CDR3: CASRPGGRPETQYF. The DNA for the CDR3 is TGTGCCAGCAGGCCCGGGGGCCGTCCGGAGACCCAGTACTTC.

The V and J genes are TRBV25-1 and TRBJ1-1; the match to TRBD1 covers 7 bases. CDR3 length: 15 residues. Germline values: CDR1 MGHDK, CDR2 SYGVNS. V lost 0 bases, J lost 10 bases, and 11 bases stayed unmatched. CDR3 bases: TGTGCCAGCAGTGAATACCGAGACAGGGAAAGTAGAGCTTTCTTT. Its protein is CASSEYRDRESRAFF.

The chain couples TRBV14 to TRBJ1-1, with 9 bases aligning to TRBD1. Germline V gene lookup returns CDR1 SGHDN and CDR2 FVKESK. The trim removed 4 bases at V and 6 bases at J, leaving 12 bases unmatched. CDR3 length equals 16 residues. CDR3 in amino acids: CASSRPRDRAISEAFF. DNA for the CDR3: TGTGCCAGCAGCCGTCCCCGGGACAGGGCTATCTCTGAAGCTTTCTTT.

The CDR3 spells CASSLPSGTAYGYTF. As DNA, the CDR3 is TGCGCCAGCAGCTTGCCGTCCGGGACAGCCTATGGCTACACCTTC. The chain carries TRBV5-1 and TRBJ1-2; TRBD1 matches at 7 bases. The ends lost 1 base at V and 4 bases at J; junction bases unmatched: 7. The CDR3 has 15 residues. Germline V CDR1 and CDR2: SGHRS, YFSETQ. Using reference TRBV5-1 and TRBJ1-2 for the parts outside the CDR3, the full variable domain is KAGVTQTPRYLIKTRGQQVTLSCSPISGHRSVSWYQQTPGQGLQFLFEYFSETQRNKGNFPGRFSGRQFSNSRSEMNVSTLELGDSALYLCASSLPSGTAYGYTFGSGTRLTVV.

This sequence joins TRBV27 and TRBJ1-5; TRBD1 matches at 9 bases. V lost 3 bases and J lost 16; bases outside the gene matches: 10. The germline gives CDR1 MNHEY, CDR2 SMNVEV (reference sequence). CDR3 length: 13 amino acids. CDR3: CASSLGGGQGLHF. For the CDR3, the DNA is TGTGCCAGCAGTTTGGGAGGCGGACAGGGGTTACATTTT.

CDR3 protein: CATSSGTGAEAFF. The DNA of the CDR3 is TGTGCCACCAGCTCCGGGACAGGAGCTGAAGCTTTCTTT. This sequence joins TRBV15 and TRBJ1-1, with 8 bases fitting TRBD1. V was clipped by 5 bases and J by 6 bases; unmatched bases: 5. CDR1 is LNHNV, CDR2 YYDKDF, per germline (reference sequence). The CDR3 loop spans 13 amino acids.